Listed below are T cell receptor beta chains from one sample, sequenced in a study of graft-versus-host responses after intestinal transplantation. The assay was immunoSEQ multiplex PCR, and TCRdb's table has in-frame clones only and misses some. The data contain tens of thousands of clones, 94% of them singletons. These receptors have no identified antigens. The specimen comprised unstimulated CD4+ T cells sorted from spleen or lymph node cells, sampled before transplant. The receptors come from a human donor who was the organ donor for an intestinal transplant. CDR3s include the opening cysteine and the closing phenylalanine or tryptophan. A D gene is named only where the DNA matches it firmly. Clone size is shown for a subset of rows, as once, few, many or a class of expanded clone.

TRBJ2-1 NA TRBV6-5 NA TGTGCCAGCAGTGTTATAAGCCGCAATGAGCAGTTCTTC CASSVISRNEQFF
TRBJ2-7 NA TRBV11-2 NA TGTGCCAGCAGCTTCCGTCAGGGCTACGAGCAGTACTTC CASSFRQGYEQYF
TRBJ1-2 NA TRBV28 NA TGTGCCAGCAGTTTATCAGCCGGGATGGGTGGCTACACCTTC CASSLSAGMGGYTF
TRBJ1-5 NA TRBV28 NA TGTGCCAGCAGTTCGCCGACAGGATACGTTTCTAGCAATCAGCCCCAGCATTTT CASSSPTGYVSSNQPQHF
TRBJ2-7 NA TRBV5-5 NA TGTGCCAGCAGCTGGGAACGAGCTTACGAGCAGTACTTC CASSWERAYEQYF
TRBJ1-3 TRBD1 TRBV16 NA TGTGCCAGCAGCCAAACAGGGGCCGGAAACACCATATATTTT CASSQTGAGNTIYF
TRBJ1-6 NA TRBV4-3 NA TGCGCCAGCAGCCAAGGGAAAGACAGGCCTAATAATTCACCCCTCCACTTT CASSQGKDRPNNSPLHF
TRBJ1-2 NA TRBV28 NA TGTGCCAGCAGTTCTCCCGGCAGGGCGTACGGCTACACCTTC CASSSPGRAYGYTF
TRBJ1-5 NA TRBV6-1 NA TGTGCCAGCAGCCAAACTAACGGAGATCAGCCCCAGCATTTT CASSQTNGDQPQHF
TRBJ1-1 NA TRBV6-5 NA TGTGCCAGCCAACCGAGTGGGCGGAGGCAGGCTTTCTTT CASQPSGRRQAFF
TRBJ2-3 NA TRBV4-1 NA TGCGCCAGCAGCCAAGTTCCAGATACGCAGTATTTT CASSQVPDTQYF
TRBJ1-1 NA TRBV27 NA TGTGCCAGCAGTTTAAAGGGGGGGGATGCTTTCTTT CASSLKGGDAFF
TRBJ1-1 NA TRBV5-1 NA TGCGCCAGCAGCTTGGCAGGGAGGGGCGACACTGAAGCTTTCTTT CASSLAGRGDTEAFF
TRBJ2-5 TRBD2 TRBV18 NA TGTGCCAGCTCGCGGACGGGGACTAGCGGGGGAGAGACCCAGTACTTC CASSRTGTSGGETQYF
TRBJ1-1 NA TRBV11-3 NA TGTGCCAGCAGCCCTAATGGAGGGGTTGGGACTGAAGCTTTCTTT CASSPNGGVGTEAFF
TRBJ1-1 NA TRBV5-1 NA TGCGCCAGCAGCTCGTCGGGGGTCCGGAACACTGAAGCTTTCTTT CASSSSGVRNTEAFF
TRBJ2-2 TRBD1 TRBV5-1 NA TGCGCCAGCAGCTTATTCCCAGTGGGACAGGGTAACACCGGGGAGCTGTTTTTT CASSLFPVGQGNTGELFF
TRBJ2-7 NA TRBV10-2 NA TGCGCCAGCAGTGACTGGTACTACGAGCAGTACTTC CASSDWYYEQYF
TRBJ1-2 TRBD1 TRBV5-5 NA TGTGCCAGCAGCTTGGGGGGGACAGGCAACTATGGCTACACCTTC CASSLGGTGNYGYTF
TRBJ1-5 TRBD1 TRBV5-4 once TGTGCCAGCAGCGCGCAGGGGGCGGGCAATCAGCCCCAGCATTTT CASSAQGAGNQPQHF
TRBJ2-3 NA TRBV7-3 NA TGTGCCAGCAGCACCCCCGGCACAGATACGCAGTATTTT CASSTPGTDTQYF
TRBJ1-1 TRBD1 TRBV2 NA TGTGCCAGCAGTGAAGCGCTTGGACAGGGGGGGAACACTGAAGCTTTCTTT CASSEALGQGGNTEAFF
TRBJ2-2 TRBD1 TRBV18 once TGTGCCAGCTCACTCCGGGACAGGGGAGAAGCCGGGGAGCTGTTTTTT CASSLRDRGEAGELFF
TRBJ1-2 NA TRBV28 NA TGTGCCAGCACCGATTTGGGGCTGCAACTCTCCAAGTATGGCTACACCTTC CASTDLGLQLSKYGYTF
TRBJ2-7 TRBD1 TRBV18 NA TGTGCCAGCTCACCTCCCGGACAGGCTATAGGGGACGAGCAGTACTTC CASSPPGQAIGDEQYF
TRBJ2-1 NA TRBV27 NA TGTGCCAGCAGTTTATTAGGCGGAAACTACAATGAGCAGTTCTTC CASSLLGGNYNEQFF
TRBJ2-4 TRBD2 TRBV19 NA TGTGCCAGTAGTATAGGACTAGCGGGGGGTTCCTCCAAAAACATTCAGTACTTC CASSIGLAGGSSKNIQYF
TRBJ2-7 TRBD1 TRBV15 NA TGTGCCACCAGCAGAGTTGGACAGGGATCCTACGAGCAGTACTTC CATSRVGQGSYEQYF
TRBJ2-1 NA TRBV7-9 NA TGTGCCAGCAGTTTGAACAGGGCCAATGAGCAGTTCTTC CASSLNRANEQFF
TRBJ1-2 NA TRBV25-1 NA TGTGCCAGCAGTGAAACGGGGCTCTATGGCTACACCTTC CASSETGLYGYTF
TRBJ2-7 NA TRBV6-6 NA TGTGCCAGCTCCCAGACAGGGCGGGGCGAGCAGTACTTC CASSQTGRGEQYF
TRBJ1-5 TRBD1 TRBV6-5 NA TGTGCCAGCAGTTGGACAGGGGATAGCAATCAGCCCCAGCATTTT CASSWTGDSNQPQHF
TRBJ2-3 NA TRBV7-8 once TGTGCCAGCAGCTTCCGCGTCTTGGGCACAGATACGCAGTATTTT CASSFRVLGTDTQYF